The 18 T cell receptor beta chains presented below share a single source sample, sequenced in a study of blood T cell repertoires in COVID-19. Sequencing used immunoSEQ multiplex PCR; TCRdb keeps in-frame clones, though not all of them. The sample includes about 98,000 clones, around 72% seen only once; the top ten take around 24%. The material sequenced was peripheral blood. These receptors were obtained from a man in his 70s with acute or convalescent COVID-19.

V and J are TRBV28 and TRBJ2-7; 9 bases align to TRBD1. Per germline, CDR1 MDHEN and CDR2 SYDVKM. The CDR3 is 15 amino acids. With V trimmed by 4 bases and J by 3 bases, 7 bases remained unmatched. CDR3 nucleotides: TGTGCCAGCAGTTCGGGACAGGGATCTCACTACGAGCAGTACTTC. Translated, it gives CASSSGQGSHYEQYF.

This chain connects TRBV5-1 to TRBJ2-7; 7 bases line up with TRBD2. CDR3 length equals 14 residues. J was trimmed by 3 bases and V by 0 bases; bases with no gene match: 3. Looked up from germline, CDR1 is SGHRS and CDR2 is YFSETQ. This CDR3 is CASSLGSGVYEQYF. CDR3 nucleotide sequence: TGCGCCAGCAGCTTGGGAAGCGGGGTCTACGAGCAGTACTTC. Complete variable domain (other parts from reference TRBV5-1 and TRBJ2-7): KAGVTQTPRYLIKTRGQQVTLSCSPISGHRSVSWYQQTPGQGLQFLFEYFSETQRNKGNFPGRFSGRQFSNSRSEMNVSTLELGDSALYLCASSLGSGVYEQYFGPGTRLTVT.

This chain uses TRBV28 with TRBJ2-1; no firm D call. This CDR3 has 12 amino acids. Germline V gene lookup returns CDR1 MDHEN and CDR2 SYDVKM. Deletions cut 7 bases from V and 5 bases from J, with 9 bases between. CDR3 DNA: TGTGCCAGCACCACTACCGACAATGAGCAGTTCTTC. Protein sequence: CASTTTDNEQFF.

The V gene is TRBV27, the J gene TRBJ2-5, with D hard to call. The CDR3 spans 12 residues. V shed 5 bases and J shed 5 bases, with 9 bases lying between them. Per germline, CDR1 MNHEY and CDR2 SMNVEV (reference sequence). The CDR3 loop is CASSANGETQYF. CDR3 bases: TGTGCCAGCAGTGCAAACGGGGAGACCCAGTACTTC.

This clone was counted only a few times. This sequence joins TRBV25-1 and TRBJ1-2, with D unresolved. V shed 1 base and J shed 8 bases, with 20 bases lying between them. The CDR3 runs to 16 residues. Germline V CDR1 and CDR2: MGHDK, SYGVNS. The CDR3 DNA reads TGTGCCAGCAGTGAATCTACCGGGTCCCTGAGAGAGGGCTACACCTTC. As protein: CASSESTGSLREGYTF.

This clone was seen once. This chain links TRBV10-3 with TRBJ2-1; TRBD2 aligns across 15 bases. The ends lost 4 bases at V and 6 bases at J; junction bases unmatched: 4. Germline CDR1 is ENHRY and CDR2 is SYGVKD. This CDR3 is 16 amino acids long. Here the CDR3 reads CAISAGLAGGGNEQFF. The CDR3 DNA follows: TGTGCCATCAGTGCAGGACTAGCGGGAGGGGGCAATGAGCAGTTCTTC.

CDR3 in DNA: TGTGCCATCAGTGCATCAGACTCTGGGGCCAACGTCCTGACTTTC. Translated, it gives CAISASDSGANVLTF. This sequence joins TRBV10-3 and TRBJ2-6, with D unclear. The CDR3 contains 15 residues. Per germline, CDR1 ENHRY and CDR2 SYGVKD. Trimming pared 4 bases from V and 0 bases from J, leaving 7 bases between.

This clone was seen a single time. The chain links TRBV18 to TRBJ1-2; 8 bases match TRBD1. The CDR3 has 13 amino acids. With V trimmed by 2 bases and J by 8 bases, 4 bases remained unmatched. Germline V gene data show CDR1 as KGHSH and CDR2 as LQKENI. The CDR3 coding sequence is TGTGCCAGCTCACCAGACAGGGGCAGGGGCTACACCTTC. This encodes CASSPDRGRGYTF.

The chain recombines TRBV27 with TRBJ2-7; 9 positions agree with TRBD2. V lost 6 bases and J lost 5; bases outside the gene matches: 5. Germline assignment: CDR1 MNHEY and CDR2 SMNVEV (reference sequence). This CDR3 region has 13 residues. CDR3 loop: CASRTSGSDEQYF. CDR3 nucleotide sequence: TGTGCCAGCAGGACTAGCGGATCGGACGAGCAGTACTTC.

J is TRBJ2-3 and V is TRBV2; D is undetermined. The CDR3 is 12 amino acids. Germline V gene sequence: CDR1 SNHLY, CDR2 FYNNEI. Trimming stripped 5 bases from V and 2 bases from J, with 5 bases between. CDR3 protein: CASSPVTDTQYF. As DNA, the CDR3 is TGTGCCAGCAGTCCGGTCACAGATACGCAGTATTTT.

This clone occurred a few times. The V gene is TRBV27, the J gene TRBJ1-1; 7 bases are shared with TRBD1. Per germline, CDR1 MNHEY and CDR2 SMNVEV (reference sequence). Trimming took 6 bases from V and 2 from J; bases not matched to a gene: 6. The CDR3 has 14 amino acids. CDR3: CASRRQGSNTEAFF. The CDR3 DNA reads TGTGCCAGCAGAAGACAGGGCAGCAACACTGAAGCTTTCTTT.

The chain employs TRBV15 and TRBJ1-1, with D unresolved. The CDR3 extends over 14 amino acids. Trimming removed 3 bases from V and 4 bases from J, with 12 bases in between. In germline, CDR1 is LNHNV, CDR2 YYDKDF (reference sequence). The DNA for the CDR3 is TGTGCCACCAGCAGCGGGGAGGGCGGCACTGAAGCTTTCTTT. This translates into CATSSGEGGTEAFF. Combining the CDR3 with reference TRBV15 and TRBJ1-1 gives the whole variable domain DAMVIQNPRYQVTQFGKPVTLSCSQTLNHNVMYWYQQKSSQAPKLLFHYYDKDFNNEADTPDNFQSRRPNTSFCFLDIRSPGLGDTAMYLCATSSGEGGTEAFFGQGTRLTVV.

The rearrangement joins TRBV6-2 or TRBV6-3 to TRBJ1-1; 7 bases agree with TRBD1. After removal of 0 bases from V and 4 bases from J, the junction contained 11 bases not matched to a gene. CDR1 is MNHEY and CDR2 is SVGEGT in the germline V gene. CDR3 length: 17 residues. The CDR3 region has the DNA TGTGCCAGCAGTTACTCTAATCATGCAGGGGGATTCACTGAAGCTTTCTTT. Translated, it gives CASSYSNHAGGFTEAFF.

V usage is TRBV7-2 and J usage is TRBJ2-7, with 11 bases matching TRBD2. The CDR3 is made up of 16 amino acids. Germline CDR1 reads SGHTA; CDR2 reads FQGNSA. V lost 3 bases to trimming and J lost 1 base; unmatched junction nucleotides: 5. The CDR3 nucleotides are TGTGCCAGCAGCTTTTCTAGCGGGAGGTTATCCTACGAGCAGTACTTC. Amino acid sequence: CASSFSSGRLSYEQYF.

This clone has a single count. The chain has TRBV3-1 (or the pseudogene TRBV3-2) and TRBJ2-3; TRBD2 might be the D (5 bases). The CDR3 has 12 residues. Germline CDR1 and CDR2: LGHDT and YNNKEL (reference sequence). Trimming removed 3 bases at V and 8 bases at J, with 9 bases between. CDR3 protein: CASSQGGSTQYF. The CDR3 region has the DNA TGTGCCAGCAGCCAGGGTGGGAGTACGCAGTATTTT.

Concerning this clone itself: The junction shows a germline mismatch at one end, possibly a read error. J is TRBJ2-7 and V is TRBV12-3 or TRBV12-4; 8 bases agree with TRBD1. The CDR3 spans 13 residues. The CDR3 loop is CASSTSQGAPQIF. DNA for the CDR3: TGTGCCAGCAGCACCTCCCAGGGGGCGCCCCAAATCTTC.

This clone was observed a few times. The V gene is TRBV10-3, the J gene TRBJ1-4, with TRBD1 matching 8 bases. V was clipped by 2 bases and J by 8 bases; unmatched bases: 4. Per germline, CDR1 ENHRY and CDR2 SYGVKD. This CDR3 is 14 amino acids long. CDR3 sequence: CAISEPRDREKLFF. CDR3 nucleotides: TGTGCCATCAGTGAGCCACGGGACAGGGAAAAACTGTTTTTT.

The chain links TRBV5-1 to TRBJ2-5; 9 nucleotides align to TRBD2. This CDR3 has 16 residues. The V and J ends lost 0 bases and 5 bases, in that order; junction bases with no gene match: 8. The germline V gene encodes CDR1 SGHRS and CDR2 YFSETQ. In DNA, the CDR3 is TGCGCCAGCAGCTTGGTAGGCGGGAGGGCCGGGGAGACCCAGTACTTC. Encoded protein: CASSLVGGRAGETQYF.